These T cell receptor beta chains were read from a single sample in a study of cytomegalovirus exposure and HLA in healthy donors. Only in-frame clones appear in the TCRdb table, and some are missing; sequencing was by immunoSEQ multiplex PCR. This table has around 110,000 clones, roughly three quarters appearing once. Sequenced sample: PBMCs. Receptors were obtained from a man in his thirties or forties in good health and CMV-seropositive. The CDR3 runs from the conserved cysteine through the conserved F or W. D genes are given only for firm matches. Rows give clone size only sometimes, using once, few, many, or a class for an expanded clone.

D,J,size,V,DNA,CDR3
-,TRBJ2-5,-,TRBV19,TGTGCCAGTAGTATGGGCTCCTCGAGAGCCCAGTACTTC,CASSMGSSRAQYF
-,TRBJ2-7,-,TRBV15,TGTGCCACCAGCAGAGACAGGTCTAATGTAAACGAGCAGTACTTC,CATSRDRSNVNEQYF
-,TRBJ2-1,once,TRBV6-1,TGTGCCAGCAGTCTTTACAGCTCCTACAATGAGCAGTTCTTC,CASSLYSSYNEQFF
-,TRBJ1-2,-,TRBV5-4,TGTGCCAGCAGCTTGACCGGGGGAGAAGGCTACACCTTC,CASSLTGGEGYTF
TRBD1,TRBJ1-2,-,TRBV2,TGTGCCAGCAGGGCTGATGGACAGGGGAGTCGTGGCTACACCTTC,CASRADGQGSRGYTF
TRBD1,TRBJ1-2,-,TRBV5-6,TGTGCCAGCAGCGCCGCTACAGGGGCCAAAAACTATGGCTACACCTTC,CASSAATGAKNYGYTF
TRBD1,TRBJ2-5,-,TRBV2,TGTGCCAGCAGTGCGGACAGGGGGCGGGGGACCCAGTACTTC,CASSADRGRGTQYF
TRBD1,TRBJ2-1,-,TRBV6-4,TGTGCCAGCAGTGTGGGACAGGGGGCCTACAATGAGCAGTTCTTC,CASSVGQGAYNEQFF
-,TRBJ2-2,-,TRBV2,TGTGCCAGCAACTTCTGGACCGGGGAGCTGTTTTTT,CASNFWTGELFF
TRBD1,TRBJ1-5,-,TRBV7-9,TGTGCCAGCAGTACAGGGGGTACGAATCAGCCCCAGCATTTT,CASSTGGTNQPQHF
-,TRBJ2-3,-,TRBV13,TGTGCCAGCAGCCCCCTGGGGGGAGCGGCGAGATTGGGAGATACGCAGTATTTT,CASSPLGGAARLGDTQYF
TRBD1,TRBJ2-5,-,TRBV29-1,TGCAGCGTACACCCCCGACAGGGCCAAGAGACCCAGTACTTC,CSVHPRQGQETQYF
-,TRBJ1-1,once,TRBV9,TGTGCCAGCAGCGCGACAGGACAAGCGCCTGCTTTCTTT,CASSATGQAPAFF
-,TRBJ2-5,few,TRBV4-3,TGCGCCAGCAGCCTCGGGGGGACCCAGTACTTC,CASSLGGTQYF
TRBD2,TRBJ2-7,once,TRBV6-1,TGTGCCAGCACTCGGGGGGGTTTAACCTACGAGCAGTACTTC,CASTRGGLTYEQYF
TRBD1,TRBJ2-7,-,TRBV11-3,TGTGCCAGCAGCTCCCGACAGGGTTACTCCTACGAGCAGTACTTC,CASSSRQGYSYEQYF
TRBD1,TRBJ1-2,few,TRBV6-1,TGTGCCAGCAGGGGACAGGGGGTGAGCGGCTACACCTTC,CASRGQGVSGYTF
TRBD1,TRBJ2-5,few,TRBV5-1,TGCGCCAGCAGCGCCCAGACAGGGTTGGCGGAGACCCAGTACTTC,CASSAQTGLAETQYF
-,TRBJ1-6,-,TRBV5-6,TGTGCCAGCAGCTACTTACTTCGCGCGGACTATAATTCACCCCTCCACTTT,CASSYLLRADYNSPLHF
-,TRBJ2-5,-,TRBV7-8,TGTGCCAGCAGCTTAGTTTTGGGCGACAGGCAAGAGACCCAGTACTTC,CASSLVLGDRQETQYF
-,TRBJ2-7,-,TRBV6-1,TGTGCCAGCAGTAGCCATTTCCCAGGCCCCGAGCAGTACTTC,CASSSHFPGPEQYF
TRBD1,TRBJ2-1,-,TRBV27,TGTGCCAGCAGAGTTGGAGTGGGACAGGGATACAATGAGCAGTTCTTC,CASRVGVGQGYNEQFF
-,TRBJ1-1,few,TRBV21-1,TGTGCCAGCAGCAGGGCGCACAGTGAAGCTTTCTTT,CASSRAHSEAFF
TRBD2,TRBJ2-2,-,TRBV5-4,TGTGCCAGCGCGGGACTAGCGGGGGGCAAGAACACCGGGGAGCTGTTTTTT,CASAGLAGGKNTGELFF
TRBD1,TRBJ2-2,-,TRBV7-6,TGTGCCAGCAGCCTACACAGGGGGCTTGGCGGGGAGCTGTTTTTT,CASSLHRGLGGELFF
TRBD2,TRBJ2-3,-,TRBV7-6,TGTGCCAGCAGCATAACGACTAGCGGGGGGGCGGATACGCAGTATTTT,CASSITTSGGADTQYF
-,TRBJ2-1,-,TRBV10-3,TGTGCCATCAGTGACCAATGGAGCAATGAGCAGTTCTTC,CAISDQWSNEQFF
-,TRBJ1-2,-,TRBV28,TGTGCCAGCAGTCCTCTGAGTTATGGCTACACCTTC,CASSPLSYGYTF
-,TRBJ1-1,-,TRBV5-6,TGTGCCAGCAGCGCCCGGGGGGGGTTGAACACTGAAGCTTTCTTT,CASSARGGLNTEAFF
-,TRBJ1-1,-,TRBV5-1,TGCGCCAGCAGCTGGGATCCGGGACTAAAAAACACTGAAGCTTTCTTT,CASSWDPGLKNTEAFF
-,TRBJ2-5,-,TRBV6-1,TGTGCCAGCAGTGAGGCAGCGTTCCTAAGGACCCAGTACTTC,CASSEAAFLRTQYF
-,TRBJ1-5,-,TRBV2,TGTGCCAGCAGAACCACAGGGCTGGATCAGCCCCAGCATTTT,CASRTTGLDQPQHF
-,TRBJ2-7,-,TRBV28,TGTGCCAGCACTACGGACAGAGGGCCGACCCCCTCCTACGAGCAGTACTTC,CASTTDRGPTPSYEQYF
-,TRBJ1-1,-,TRBV7-9,TGTGCCAGCAGCCCGAGCATGGACACTGAAGCTTTCTTT,CASSPSMDTEAFF
-,TRBJ1-1,-,TRBV28,TGTGCCAGCAGCCCCATTGGGGGGGCAACGAACACTGAAGCTTTCTTT,CASSPIGGATNTEAFF
TRBD1,TRBJ1-2,-,TRBV4-3,TGCGCCAGCAGCCAAGAAAGGGGGCGGAATGGCTACACCTTC,CASSQERGRNGYTF
-,TRBJ2-7,large,TRBV7-6,TGTGCCAGCAGCGCGGGACCAAACTACGAGCAGTACTTC,CASSAGPNYEQYF
TRBD2,TRBJ2-3,-,TRBV5-1,TGCGCCAGCAGCTTGGTGGGGGGTAGCGGGAGTATGCCAGATACGCAGTATTTT,CASSLVGGSGSMPDTQYF
-,TRBJ2-1,-,TRBV7-2,TGTGCCAGCAGCTTGTTGGGGCTGAGCTCCTACAATGAGCAGTTCTTC,CASSLLGLSSYNEQFF
TRBD1,TRBJ1-1,few,TRBV27,TGTGCCAGCAGCTTACAGGGGGCCACTGAAGCTTTCTTT,CASSLQGATEAFF
-,TRBJ1-2,-,TRBV2,TGTGCCAGCAGTGAATGGGGCCGATCCCCCCATGGCTACACCTTC,CASSEWGRSPHGYTF
TRBD1,TRBJ1-1,-,TRBV4-2,TGTGCCAGCAGCCCGGGACAGGGTGGCTACATGAACACTGAAGCTTTCTTT,CASSPGQGGYMNTEAFF
-,TRBJ2-2,-,TRBV11-3,TGTGCCAGCAGCTTAGCCCTTCTCGGGACACCGAACACCGGGGAGCTGTTTTTT,CASSLALLGTPNTGELFF
-,TRBJ2-1,-,TRBV2,TGTGCCAGCAGTGCGGGGGACTATGAGCAGTTCTTC,CASSAGDYEQFF
TRBD2,TRBJ2-7,-,TRBV4-1,TGCGCCAGCAGCCGAACTAGCGGGGGGGAGTACGAGCAGTACTTC,CASSRTSGGEYEQYF
-,TRBJ2-2,-,TRBV27,TGTGCCAGCAGTTTAGGGGGCCTCGGGGAGCTGTTTTTT,CASSLGGLGELFF
TRBD2,TRBJ2-3,few,TRBV10-3,TGTGCCATCAGGGGGGACTACGATACGCAGTATTTT,CAIRGDYDTQYF
TRBD1,TRBJ2-7,-,TRBV7-2,TGTGCCAGCAGCTTAGTTGGGACAGGGTCCTACGAGCAGTACTTC,CASSLVGTGSYEQYF
TRBD2,TRBJ2-7,few,TRBV7-2,TGTGCCAGCAGCTTTCGGGGGGAAAGGTCCTACGAGCAGTACTTC,CASSFRGERSYEQYF
TRBD2,TRBJ2-1,-,TRBV4-3,TGCGCCAGCAGCCCCCTGACCGGGACTAGCGGGAGGGCCGCTATCTACAATGAGCAGTTCTTC,CASSPLTGTSGRAAIYNEQFF
-,TRBJ2-3,-,TRBV21-1,TGTGCCAGCAGCAGATCCGACAAGAAGTGCACAGATACGCAGTATTTT,CASSRSDKKCTDTQYF
-,TRBJ2-2,-,TRBV6-5,TGTGCCAGCAGTTACCTTTCGGGGGAGCTGTTTTTT,CASSYLSGELFF
-,TRBJ2-1,-,TRBV30,TGTGCCTGGACGAACAGGGACTACCCTACCGTCTTC,CAWTNRDYPTVF
-,TRBJ1-4,-,TRBV14,TGTGCCAGCAGCCACAGGTCCGATGAAAAACTGTTTTTT,CASSHRSDEKLFF